The 28 T cell receptor beta chains below come from one sample, sequenced in a study of T-cell memory formation after mild COVID-19. Via MiXCR, TCRdb re-called the 5' RACE reads, giving one row per CDR3 protein. The sample records just over 200,000 distinct CDR3 sequences, just over 9.5% being singletons. The specimen was PBMCs or a T cell subset sorted from them (not recorded which). The receptors originated from a man aged 18 to 30 who had mild COVID-19 (a few samples of this study predate the infection). Cell type and time point are not known.

This clonotype showed up many times. The V and J genes are TRBV4-3 and TRBJ2-3; 8 nucleotides agree with TRBD1. V gave up 5 bases and J gave up 9 bases; unmatched junction bases: 13. This CDR3 comprises 15 residues. CDR1 and CDR2 from the germline V gene are LGHNA and YSLEER. The CDR3 nucleotides read TGCGCCAGCAGCTCCTTGGACAGGGAGACACGGACGCAGTATTTT. This gives the protein CASSSLDRETRTQYF.

A few counts support this clonotype. The rearrangement joins TRBV20-1 to TRBJ2-5, with 9 bases matching TRBD2. The CDR3 has 14 residues. In germline, CDR1 is DFQATT, CDR2 SNEGSKA (reference sequence). After removal of 3 bases from V and 5 bases from J, the junction contained 7 bases not matched to a gene. CDR3 residues: CSARSLAGHETQYF. The DNA for the CDR3 is TGCAGTGCTAGGAGCCTAGCGGGGCACGAGACCCAGTACTTC.

The chain couples TRBV6-8 to TRBJ2-7, with D possibly matching TRBD2 (5 bases). This CDR3 has 14 amino acids. Deletions cut 5 bases from V and 1 base from J, with 12 bases between. CDR1 and CDR2 (germline): MNHGY, SAAAGT. CDR3 DNA sequence: TGTGCCAGCAGTCGCCCTCGAGGGTCCTACGAGCAGTACTTC. Translation gives CASSRPRGSYEQYF.

The sample holds a few counts of this clonotype. The rearrangement uses TRBV11-2 and TRBJ1-2; 7 bases are shared with TRBD1. V shed 4 bases, J shed 7 bases, and the junction held 12 bases outside the gene matches. The CDR3 loop spans 15 amino acids. From germline, CDR1 is SGHAT and CDR2 FQNNGV. In nucleotides, the CDR3 is TGTGCCAGCAGCTCAACGCGGGACAGCGAATCTGGCTACACCTTC. The encoded protein is CASSSTRDSESGYTF.

This clonotype has a count of ten or more. The gene calls are TRBV7-6 and TRBJ2-3; 8 positions agree with TRBD2. Germline trimming cut 7 bases from V and 10 bases from J; bases unmatched to any gene: 19. Germline CDR1 reads SGHVS; CDR2 reads FNYEAQ. CDR3 length: 16 residues. CDR3 protein: CASTLERGSGMSAQYF. For the CDR3, the DNA is TGTGCCAGCACCCTTGAGCGGGGGTCGGGCATGAGCGCGCAGTATTTT.

This sequence joins TRBV11-2 and TRBJ2-2; D ambiguous. CDR1 and CDR2 (germline): SGHAT, FQNNGV. This CDR3 comprises 15 residues. V was cut by 0 bases and J by 4 bases, with 9 bases left in between. The chain's CDR3 is CASSLDPRITGELFF. Written as DNA, the CDR3 is TGTGCCAGCAGCTTAGATCCTCGGATCACCGGGGAGCTGTTTTTT.

Many counts were recorded for this clonotype. At one end the junction does not follow the germline gene, possibly because of a read error. The J gene is TRBJ1-1, the V gene TRBV7-3; D is unclear. The germline V gene has CDR1 SGHTA and CDR2 FQGTGA. The CDR3 runs 13 residues. Here the CDR3 DNA reads TGCGCCAGCAGCCCCCAGGTGAACACTGAAGCTTTCTTT. It codes for CASSPQVNTEAFF.

At least ten counts were recorded for this clonotype. The rearrangement uses TRBV5-1 and TRBJ2-3, with a tentative D call TRBD2 (6 bases). V was clipped by 3 bases and J by 4 bases, with 18 bases between them. This CDR3 spans 16 amino acids. In germline, CDR1 is SGHRS, CDR2 YFSETQ. The CDR3 DNA sequence: TGCGCCAGCAGCTATGGAGCTAGCGCGTGGGCAGATACGCAGTATTTT. This gives the protein CASSYGASAWADTQYF.

In this sample, this clonotype turned up a few times. The chain is built from TRBV3-1 and TRBJ2-5; 13 bases are a match to TRBD2. V was pared by 1 base and J by 5 bases, with 10 bases of the junction left unmatched. The germline gives CDR1 LGHDT, CDR2 YNNKEL (reference sequence). The CDR3 consists of 18 residues. CDR3 in DNA: TGTGCCAGCAGCCAAGGGAGACGACTAGCGGGAGGCCGGGAGACCCAGTACTTC. Its translation is CASSQGRRLAGGRETQYF.

At least ten counts were recorded for this clonotype. The chain is built from TRBV20-1 and TRBJ2-6; no reliable D call. The V end was cut by 6 bases, the J end by 0 bases, with 3 bases between. Germline V gives CDR1 DFQATT, CDR2 SNEGSKA (reference sequence). The length of the CDR3 is 12 residues. The CDR3 sequence: CSASSGANVLTF. CDR3 bases: TGCAGTGCAAGCTCTGGGGCCAACGTCCTGACTTTC.

This clonotype was counted a few times. The chain links TRBV2 to TRBJ1-6; D unresolved. Germline V lookup: CDR1 SNHLY, CDR2 FYNNEI. The CDR3 spans 14 residues. The V gene lost 5 bases and the J gene lost 9 bases, with 14 bases spanning the gap. The CDR3 sequence: CASSRYSRGSPLHF. The CDR3 DNA follows: TGTGCCAGCAGTCGGTACAGCCGGGGTTCACCCCTCCACTTT. The full variable domain, in which reference TRBV2 and TRBJ1-6 provide the parts outside the CDR3, is EPEVTQTPSHQVTQMGQEVILRCVPISNHLYFYWYRQILGQKVEFLVSFYNNEISEKSEIFDDQFSVERPDGSNFTLKIRSTKLEDSAMYFCASSRYSRGSPLHFGNGTRLTVT.

The sample holds many counts of this clonotype. The chain is built from TRBV5-1 and TRBJ2-1, with TRBD1 matching over 9 bases. After removal of 0 bases from V and 3 bases from J, the junction contained 4 bases not matched to a gene. The CDR3 runs to 16 residues. Germline V gives CDR1 SGHRS, CDR2 YFSETQ. CDR3 region: CASSLGRDRVYNEQFF. In DNA, the CDR3 is TGCGCCAGCAGCTTGGGCCGGGACAGGGTCTACAATGAGCAGTTCTTC.

This clonotype was observed many times. The chain links TRBV2 to TRBJ2-5; 8 positions match TRBD2. V shed 8 bases and J 5 bases; nucleotides not matched to a gene: 7. Germline V gene lookup returns CDR1 SNHLY and CDR2 FYNNEI. The CDR3 extends over 13 amino acids. This chain's CDR3 is CASGDSGAETQYF. In nucleotides, the CDR3 is TGTGCCAGCGGAGATAGCGGGGCGGAGACCCAGTACTTC.

This clonotype was counted between two and nine times. The J gene is TRBJ1-2, the V gene TRBV6-5; a weak D match, TRBD1 (6 bases). The CDR3 is made up of 15 amino acids. Germline CDR1 and CDR2: MNHEY and SVGAGI. Trimming shortened V by 8 bases and J by 7 bases, and 23 bases separated the two germline ends. CDR3 residues: CASGKRGGAIGGYTF. CDR3 sequence (DNA): TGTGCCAGCGGCAAGAGGGGGGGAGCCATAGGTGGCTACACCTTC.

The CDR3 DNA reads as TGTGCCACCAGTGAGGCCTCGGGAGTCTACAATGAGCAGTTCTTC. This translates into CATSEASGVYNEQFF. V gene TRBV24-1 combines with J gene TRBJ2-1; perhaps TRBD2 as D (6 bases). Between the trimmed V and J ends, which lost 4 bases and 3 bases, there was a span of 12 bases. Germline CDR1 and CDR2: KGHDR and SFDVKD. The CDR3 length is 15 residues.

The chain joins TRBV3-1 to TRBJ2-5, with 11 bases fitting TRBD2. This CDR3 spans 17 amino acids. Germline lookup yields CDR1 LGHDT and CDR2 YNNKEL (reference sequence). V shed 4 bases, J shed 3 bases, and the junction held 10 bases outside the gene matches. CDR3 residues: CASSLGMTSGTEETQYF. Here the CDR3 DNA reads TGTGCCAGCAGCCTAGGAATGACTAGCGGGACGGAAGAGACCCAGTACTTC.

A few counts support this clonotype. CDR3 nucleotides: TGTGCCAGTAGACTGGGGACCGCCTATGGCTACACCTTC. This gives the protein CASRLGTAYGYTF. J is TRBJ1-2 and V is TRBV19, with TRBD1 as a possible D gene (5 bases). V lost 6 bases and J 4 bases, leaving 12 bases between the germline ends. CDR3 length: 13 residues. Germline-derived CDR1 and CDR2 are LNHDA and SQIVND (reference sequence).

The chain joins TRBV7-2 to TRBJ2-5, with D perhaps given as TRBD1 or TRBD2 (6 bases each). Germline lookup yields CDR1 SGHTA and CDR2 FQGNSA. The CDR3 runs to 16 residues. The V and J ends lost 5 bases and 5 bases respectively, with 21 bases between them. The CDR3 spells CASSLEIGGARETQYF. For the CDR3, the DNA is TGTGCCAGCAGCCTAGAGATCGGGGGCGCGCGGGAGACCCAGTACTTC.

V gene TRBV9 combines with J gene TRBJ2-1; 9 positions match TRBD2. The CDR3 sequence is 14 residues long. Losses at the gene ends were 7 bases for V and 9 bases for J; bases not matched to a gene: 11. CDR1 SGDLS and CDR2 YYNGEE come from the germline V gene. The CDR3 is CASSSAGGPVEQFF. The CDR3 nucleotides read TGTGCCAGCTCCTCGGCGGGGGGGCCGGTTGAGCAGTTCTTC. The entire variable domain, with the rest obtained from reference TRBV9 and TRBJ2-1, is as follows: DSGVTQTPKHLITATGQRVTLRCSPRSGDLSVYWYQQSLDQGLQFLIQYYNGEERAKGNILERFSAQQFPDLHSELNLSSLELGDSALYFCASSSAGGPVEQFFGPGTRLTVL.

In its sample, this clonotype was seen a few times. The V gene is TRBV4-3, the J gene TRBJ2-1; D ambiguous. The ends were cut back, 0 bases at V and 9 bases at J, with 9 bases in the middle. This CDR3 contains 13 residues. Germline lookup yields CDR1 LGHNA and CDR2 YSLEER. The CDR3: CASSQESSVEQFF. For the CDR3, the DNA is TGCGCCAGCAGCCAAGAGAGCTCCGTTGAGCAGTTCTTC.

The chain is built from TRBV7-8 and TRBJ2-7; D may be TRBD2 (6 bases). CDR1 is SGHVS, CDR2 FQNEAQ, per germline. V lost 2 bases, J lost 7 bases, and 12 bases lay in between. The CDR3 runs 13 residues. CDR3 amino acids: CASSLPPRGEQYV. CDR3 DNA: TGTGCCAGCAGCTTACCCCCCCGGGGGGAGCAGTACGTC.

Notes on this clonotype: This may be a read error: a much more frequent sequence differs by one nucleotide. The chain joins TRBV7-2 to TRBJ1-2; TRBD1 might be the D (6 bases). This CDR3 spans 14 amino acids. CDR1 is SGHTA and CDR2 is FQGNSA in the germline V gene. Here the CDR3 DNA reads TGTGCCAGCAGCTCCGGCACAGGGATCTATGGCTGCACCTTC. It encodes CASSSGTGIYGCTF.

The chain couples TRBV3-1 to TRBJ2-3; D is unclear. The V and J ends lost 6 bases and 2 bases respectively, with 9 bases between them. The CDR3 is 13 residues long. The germline V gene has CDR1 LGHDT and CDR2 YNNKEL (reference sequence). CDR3 region: CASRFDITDTQYF. The CDR3 DNA reads TGTGCCAGCAGATTCGATATCACAGATACGCAGTATTTT.

J is TRBJ2-5 and V is TRBV11-2; 13 bases line up with TRBD2. Germline assignment: CDR1 SGHAT and CDR2 FQNNGV. V was clipped by 4 bases and J by 5 bases; unmatched bases: 4. There are 15 residues in the CDR3. CDR3 sequence (DNA): TGTGCCAGCAGCTGGACTAGCGGGGGAGGGGAGACCCAGTACTTC. It yields the protein CASSWTSGGGETQYF.

This clonotype has just a few counts. The chain employs TRBV18 and TRBJ2-3, with 10 nucleotides matching TRBD2. Germline V CDR1 and CDR2: KGHSH, LQKENI. The CDR3 contains 16 residues. V was pared by 0 bases and J by 7 bases, with 7 bases of the junction left unmatched. CDR3 nucleotide sequence: TGTGCCAGCTCACCACCCAGCGGGGGGGCCGGGAATACGCAGTATTTT. It yields the protein CASSPPSGGAGNTQYF.

This CDR3 reads CASSQIGQRYGYTF. CDR3 DNA sequence: TGCGCCAGCAGCCAAATAGGGCAACGCTATGGCTACACCTTC. This rearrangement joins TRBV4-1 to TRBJ1-2, with D hard to call. Trimming pared 2 bases from V and 4 bases from J, leaving 11 bases between. Germline CDR1 reads MGHRA; CDR2 reads YSYEKL. The CDR3 spans 14 residues.

This clonotype has ten or more counts. The V and J genes are TRBV28 and TRBJ2-3; D uncertain. Germline V lookup: CDR1 MDHEN, CDR2 SYDVKM. The ends were cut back, 4 bases at V and 2 bases at J, with 7 bases in the middle. The CDR3 consists of 13 residues. CDR3 amino acids: CASSSGTTDTQYF. The CDR3 DNA reads as TGTGCCAGCAGTTCCGGAACCACAGATACGCAGTATTTT.

The chain carries TRBV30 and TRBJ2-1; 8 nucleotides match TRBD2. The CDR3 is 15 amino acids. Germline CDR1 reads GTSNPN; CDR2 reads SVGIG (reference sequence). V gave up 2 bases and J gave up 6 bases; unmatched junction bases: 9. The CDR3: CAWSPRLASGNEQFF. CDR3 DNA: TGTGCCTGGAGTCCCCGACTAGCGTCGGGCAATGAGCAGTTCTTC.